This T cell receptor beta chain was profiled in a study of blood T cell repertoires in COVID-19. Study-wide context: The study drew acute and convalescent COVID-19 samples from the United States, Italy and Spain. PBMCs, B-cell-depleted T cells, or T cells provided the cDNA or gDNA that made up the material.

The CDR3 sequence runs 15 residues, both termini included. Germline CDR1 is MNHEY and CDR2 is SMNVEV (reference sequence). How the authors handled the data: Amplifying reference gene primers gave estimates of nucleated cell counts. TCRdb keeps only in-frame clones here, not all; method: immunoSEQ multiplex PCR. That table furnishes V, J and clone size, whereas the DNA furnished D and trimming. This table holds about 270,000 clones, 84% found once. Points on this clone: The DNA is left out, because the CDR3 cannot be placed on it with certainty; the CDR3 is given as TCRdb lists it.

This chain joins TRBV27 and TRBJ2-2; the table calls TRBD1, which could not be checked here. The clonotype originates from a human donor in a cohort sampled during active COVID-19. Sequencing used peripheral blood. CDR3 region: CAIYLRARVSGELFF.